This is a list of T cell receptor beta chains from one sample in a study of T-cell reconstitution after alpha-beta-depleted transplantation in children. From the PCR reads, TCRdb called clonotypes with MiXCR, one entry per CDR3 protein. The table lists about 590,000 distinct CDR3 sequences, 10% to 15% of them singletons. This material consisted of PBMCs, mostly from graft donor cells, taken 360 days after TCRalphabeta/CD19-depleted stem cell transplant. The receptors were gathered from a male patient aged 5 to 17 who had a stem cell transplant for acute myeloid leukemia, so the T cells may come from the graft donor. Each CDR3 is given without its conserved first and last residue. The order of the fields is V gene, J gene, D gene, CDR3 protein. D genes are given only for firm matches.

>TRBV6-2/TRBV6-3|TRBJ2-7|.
ASSKPGTLYYEQY
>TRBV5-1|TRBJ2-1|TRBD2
ASSSLTSGRTNEQF
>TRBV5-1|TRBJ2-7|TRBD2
ASNPNAGGPGEQY
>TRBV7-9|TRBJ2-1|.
ASTFSGTSYNEQF
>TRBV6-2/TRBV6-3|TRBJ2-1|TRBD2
ASRVLAGVAQF
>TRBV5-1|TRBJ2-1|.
ASSLDVNNEQF
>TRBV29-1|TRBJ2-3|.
SVFSDTDTQY
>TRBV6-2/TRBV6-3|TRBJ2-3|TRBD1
ASSYSGQGASGTQY
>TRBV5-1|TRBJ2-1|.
ASASLQGPYNEQF
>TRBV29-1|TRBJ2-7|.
SVGEDYEQY
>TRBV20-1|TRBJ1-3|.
SAFLTQALWNTIY
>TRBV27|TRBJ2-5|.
ASSHRTSAGTQY
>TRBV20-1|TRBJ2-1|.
SAKQENEQF
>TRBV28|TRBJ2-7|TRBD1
ASSLVGTDYEQY
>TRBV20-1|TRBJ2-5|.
SASMEQETQY
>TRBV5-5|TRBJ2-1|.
ASSLAEAARYNEQF
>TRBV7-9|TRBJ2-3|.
ASSLEGWKAQY
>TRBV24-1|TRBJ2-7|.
ATSAPLSYEQY
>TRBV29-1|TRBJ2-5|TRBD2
SVRGASGRPKTQY
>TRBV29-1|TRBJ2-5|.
SVESLVAPLGETQY
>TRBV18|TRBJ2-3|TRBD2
ASSPPLAGIYDDTQY
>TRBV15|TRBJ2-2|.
ATSRAVGPNTGELF
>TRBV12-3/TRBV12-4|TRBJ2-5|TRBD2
ASSLGTSGPETQY
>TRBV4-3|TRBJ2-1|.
ASSLTGSNRNEQF
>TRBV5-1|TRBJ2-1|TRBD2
ASSEETSGSSYNEQF
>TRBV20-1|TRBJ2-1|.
SAGLSEQF
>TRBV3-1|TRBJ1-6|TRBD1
ASSQVWGQNSPLH
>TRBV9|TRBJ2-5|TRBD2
ASSVEALAEYQETQY
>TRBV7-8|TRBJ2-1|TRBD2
ASSFETSGKSYNEQF
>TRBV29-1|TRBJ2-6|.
SVPTASGANVLT
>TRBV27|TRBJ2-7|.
ASSLWGALSYEQY
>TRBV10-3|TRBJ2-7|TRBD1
AIYSDRGHEQY
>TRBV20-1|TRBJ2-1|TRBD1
SARDPLGQGANEQF
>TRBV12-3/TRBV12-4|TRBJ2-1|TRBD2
ASSLEAGSLDNEQF
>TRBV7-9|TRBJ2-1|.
ASSRRTGSIYNEQF
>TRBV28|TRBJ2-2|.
ASSFDWNTGELF
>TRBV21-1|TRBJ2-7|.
ASSNGLAGGEQY
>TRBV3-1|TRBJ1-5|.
ASSTTRYSNQPQH
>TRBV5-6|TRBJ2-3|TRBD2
ASSLTSALGTDTQY
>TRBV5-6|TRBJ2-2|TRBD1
ASSPGYQGANTGELF
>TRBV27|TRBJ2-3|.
ATGRLTDTQY
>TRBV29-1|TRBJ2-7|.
SASTLSYEQY
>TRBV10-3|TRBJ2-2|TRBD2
ATQRLASKTGELF
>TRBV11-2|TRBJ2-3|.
ASSHLGPDTQY
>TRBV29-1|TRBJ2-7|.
SASRQGTYEQY
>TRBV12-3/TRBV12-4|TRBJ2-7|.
PSRRGAFDEQY
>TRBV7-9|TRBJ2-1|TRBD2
ASNREGRTGVKQF
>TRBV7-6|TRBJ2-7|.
AVGNLLYEQY
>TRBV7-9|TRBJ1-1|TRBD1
ASSSTGGNTEAF
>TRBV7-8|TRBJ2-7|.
ASSPLTAYEQY
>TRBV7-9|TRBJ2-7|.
ASSFGSRRDEQY
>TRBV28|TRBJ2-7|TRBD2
ASAGGPWEQY
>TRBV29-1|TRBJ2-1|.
SVASYRGEGNEQF